Below, 26 T cell receptor beta chains from the same sample are listed, as sequenced in a study of blood T cell repertoires in COVID-19. TCRdb keeps only in-frame clones here, not all; method: immunoSEQ multiplex PCR. Of fewer than 350,000 clones listed, roughly 91% were seen once; the top ten hold over 2%. Specimen: PBMCs or T cells enriched from blood (not recorded which). Receptors were obtained from a woman in her forties with acute COVID-19.

This clone was detected only a few times. The chain links TRBV4-1 to TRBJ2-1; 7 bases are a match to TRBD2. This CDR3 region has 15 residues. Unmatched junction bases numbered 14, after V lost 1 base and J lost 14 bases. CDR1 is MGHRA, CDR2 YSYEKL, per germline. This chain's CDR3 is CASSQVAGAGGREFF. The CDR3 DNA reads as TGCGCCAGCAGCCAAGTGGCGGGAGCCGGAGGGCGGGAGTTCTTC.

In this sample, this clone turned up a few times. The rearrangement links TRBV29-1 to TRBJ1-1, with D perhaps matching TRBD1 (5 bases). The CDR3 sequence is 13 residues long. The germline gives CDR1 SQVTM, CDR2 ANQGSEA. Deletions cut 6 bases from V and 1 base from J, with 12 bases between. The CDR3 is CSVDQGQNTEAFF. CDR3 coding DNA: TGCAGCGTAGACCAAGGACAGAACACTGAAGCTTTCTTT.

The chain carries TRBV7-3 and TRBJ1-5; weak D call: TRBD1 (5 bases). This CDR3 spans 17 amino acids. The ends were cut back, 2 bases at V and 2 bases at J, with 16 bases in the middle. Germline V gives CDR1 SGHTA, CDR2 FQGTGA. CDR3 residues: CASSLGQGLWGNQPQHF. The DNA for the CDR3 is TGTGCCAGCAGCTTAGGGCAGGGTCTTTGGGGCAATCAGCCCCAGCATTTT.

The chain joins TRBV25-1 to TRBJ1-1, with TRBD1 matching over 9 bases. There are 12 residues in the CDR3. Looked up from germline, CDR1 is MGHDK and CDR2 is SYGVNS. Trimming at V came to 6 bases and at J to 4 bases, leaving 0 bases not matched to a gene. The chain's CDR3 is CASRDRGTEAFF. The DNA of the CDR3 is TGTGCCAGCAGGGACAGGGGCACTGAAGCTTTCTTT.

To note about this clone: The identical CDR3 is also encoded by other nucleotide sequences in the sample. V gene TRBV11-2 combines with J gene TRBJ1-4, with 7 bases that match TRBD1. The ends lost 3 bases at V and 5 bases at J; junction bases unmatched: 3. Germline CDR1 and CDR2: SGHAT and FQNNGV. CDR3 size: 14 residues. CDR3 sequence (DNA): TGTGCCAGCAGCTTGGACAGGAGGAATGAAAAACTGTTTTTT. Translating it yields CASSLDRRNEKLFF.

The rearrangement joins TRBV12-3 or TRBV12-4 to TRBJ2-1; 10 bases line up with TRBD1. V lost 6 bases, J lost 7 bases, and 3 bases stayed unmatched. The CDR3 contains 13 residues. This CDR3 reads CASSRDRGNEQFF. The CDR3 region has the DNA TGTGCCAGCAGCCGGGACAGGGGTAATGAGCAGTTCTTC.

The rearrangement uses TRBV5-4 and TRBJ2-2, with D possibly matching TRBD2 (6 bases). Trimming cost V 0 bases and J 6 bases, with 12 bases left between them. Germline V CDR1 and CDR2: SGHNT, YYREEE (reference sequence). The CDR3 has 15 amino acids. The CDR3 sequence: CASSLALAGAGELFF. The CDR3 DNA follows: TGTGCCAGCAGCTTGGCACTAGCTGGTGCCGGGGAGCTGTTTTTT.

V usage is TRBV13 and J usage is TRBJ1-2, with D perhaps TRBD1 (5 bases). The CDR3 is made up of 16 amino acids. From germline, CDR1 is PRHDT and CDR2 FYEKMQ (reference sequence). V dropped 4 bases and J dropped 3 bases, with 18 bases sitting between them. As DNA, the CDR3 is TGTGCCAGCAGCTCTCTCATATTGGGGGAGGACTATGGCTACACCTTC. Its translation: CASSSLILGEDYGYTF.

The sample holds a few counts of this clone. This chain uses TRBV28 with TRBJ1-6; D gene ambiguous. V gave up 2 bases and J gave up 10 bases, with 9 bases separating them. This CDR3 comprises 13 residues. Germline CDR1 MDHEN, CDR2 SYDVKM. As DNA, the CDR3 is TGTGCCAGCAGTTTAACTCCCTGGTCACCCCTCCACTTT. As protein: CASSLTPWSPLHF.

The chain has TRBV7-9 and TRBJ1-3, with D perhaps TRBD1 (6 bases). The ends were cut back, 5 bases at V and 2 bases at J, with 19 bases in the middle. This CDR3 has 17 amino acids. Per germline, CDR1 SEHNR and CDR2 FQNEAQ (reference sequence). The CDR3 nucleotides are TGTGCCAGCAGCCCGTCTACAGGGAAACCCGCTGGAAACACCATATATTTT. Translation: CASSPSTGKPAGNTIYF.

The rearrangement uses TRBV2 and TRBJ2-7; tentatively, D is TRBD1 (6 bases). CDR3 size: 14 residues. V lost 7 bases and J lost 6, with 19 bases in between. Per germline, CDR1 SNHLY and CDR2 FYNNEI. This CDR3 reads CASNARGSEGEQYF. The CDR3 bases are TGTGCCAGCAACGCCAGGGGTTCAGAGGGCGAGCAGTACTTC.

This clone was seen just once. This chain uses TRBV3-1 (or the pseudogene TRBV3-2) with TRBJ2-2, with TRBD2 matching over 14 bases. The V and J ends lost 6 bases and 5 bases, in that order; junction bases with no gene match: 2. The CDR3 length is 15 residues. In germline, CDR1 is LGHDT, CDR2 YNNKEL (reference sequence). CDR3 DNA sequence: TGTGCCAGCAGAAGACTAGCGGGAGGGACCGGGGAGCTGTTTTTT. Residues: CASRRLAGGTGELFF.

The chain has TRBV5-6 and TRBJ2-3, with D possibly TRBD2 on 5 matching bases. Trimming stripped 5 bases from V and 2 bases from J, with 18 bases between. There are 16 residues in the CDR3. CDR1 is SGHDT, CDR2 YYEEEE, per germline. The CDR3 spells CASSALIRRTTDTQYF. The CDR3 DNA reads TGTGCCAGCAGTGCATTGATTCGGAGGACCACAGATACGCAGTATTTT.

This chain joins TRBV7-9 and TRBJ1-6; D unclear. Per the germline V gene, CDR1 is SEHNR and CDR2 is FQNEAQ (reference sequence). This CDR3 comprises 16 residues. With 2 bases removed from V and 6 bases from J, the gap between germline ends came to 14 bases. The CDR3 region has the DNA TGTGCCAGCAGCTTACGGACCGGGAGTCTTAATTCACCCCTCCACTTT. Translating gives CASSLRTGSLNSPLHF.

J is TRBJ2-5 and V is TRBV3-1 (or the pseudogene TRBV3-2); 10 nucleotides agree with TRBD1. This CDR3 comprises 14 residues. J gave up 2 bases and V 4 bases, and 1 base lay outside the gene matches. In germline, CDR1 is LGHDT, CDR2 YNNKEL (reference sequence). The CDR3 DNA follows: TGTGCCAGCAGCCGGACAGGGGGACAAGAGACCCAGTACTTC. This translates into CASSRTGGQETQYF.

On this clone itself: The same CDR3 also results from other DNA sequences found in this sample. V gene TRBV28 combines with J gene TRBJ1-5; D gene ambiguous. Germline-derived CDR1 and CDR2 are MDHEN and SYDVKM. With 4 bases removed from V and 5 bases from J, the gap between germline ends came to 3 bases. CDR3 length equals 11 residues. The CDR3 sequence: CASSSDQPQHF. CDR3 bases: TGTGCCAGCAGTTCCGATCAGCCCCAGCATTTT.

The chain carries TRBV5-1 and TRBJ1-1, with no clear D. Trimming shortened V by 2 bases and J by 8 bases, and 13 bases separated the two germline ends. The CDR3 contains 13 residues. The germline CDR1 and CDR2 sequences are SGHRS and YFSETQ. CDR3 DNA: TGCGCCAGCAGCTTCTCTAACTCGTACGAAGCTTTCTTT. Translation: CASSFSNSYEAFF. The entire variable domain, with the rest obtained from reference TRBV5-1 and TRBJ1-1, is as follows: KAGVTQTPRYLIKTRGQQVTLSCSPISGHRSVSWYQQTPGQGLQFLFEYFSETQRNKGNFPGRFSGRQFSNSRSEMNVSTLELGDSALYLCASSFSNSYEAFFGQGTRLTVV.

This clone was observed a single time. This chain uses TRBV19 with TRBJ2-3; TRBD2 is a possible D gene (5 bases). Between the trimmed V and J ends, which lost 1 base and 4 bases, there was a span of 12 bases. Germline CDR1 is LNHDA and CDR2 is SQIVND (reference sequence). This CDR3 has 15 residues. In nucleotides, the CDR3 is TGTGCCAGTAGTATAGTTGGGCCGGGGTCAGATACGCAGTATTTT. It is translated as CASSIVGPGSDTQYF.

CDR3 sequence reads: CASSSRGQPNYGYTF. The CDR3 nucleotides read TGTGCCAGCAGCTCAAGGGGACAGCCCAACTATGGCTACACCTTC. The chain joins TRBV5-4 to TRBJ1-2; 7 bases fit TRBD1. The CDR3 totals 15 residues. Trimming removed 3 bases from V and 2 bases from J; junction bases left unmatched: 7. The germline gives CDR1 SGHNT, CDR2 YYREEE (reference sequence).

The V gene is TRBV9, the J gene TRBJ2-7, with D possibly TRBD2 on 6 matching bases. The germline V gene has CDR1 SGDLS and CDR2 YYNGEE. This CDR3 is built from 13 residues. V gave up 7 bases and J gave up 6 bases, with 17 bases separating them. CDR3 sequence reads: CASSPGVSVEQYF. The CDR3 DNA is TGTGCCAGCTCCCCGGGAGTCTCCGTCGAGCAGTACTTC.

The chain carries TRBV7-9 and TRBJ1-2; a weak D match, TRBD1 (5 bases). CDR1 is SEHNR, CDR2 FQNEAQ, per germline (reference sequence). The CDR3 loop spans 15 amino acids. Trimming stripped 1 base from V and 3 bases from J, with 12 bases between. CDR3 residues: CASSLGRGVDYGYTF. CDR3 DNA sequence: TGTGCCAGCAGCTTAGGGCGGGGGGTCGACTATGGCTACACCTTC.

The genes are TRBV5-1 and TRBJ1-4; unclear D gene. The CDR3 has 15 residues. V was cut by 1 base and J by 8 bases, with 15 bases left in between. Germline assignment: CDR1 SGHRS and CDR2 YFSETQ. The CDR3 is CASSLNGGNGEKLFF. The CDR3 nucleotides read TGCGCCAGCAGCTTGAATGGAGGGAATGGGGAAAAACTGTTTTTT.

Turning to this clone: This sample includes further DNA sequences coding for the same CDR3. The chain links TRBV5-1 to TRBJ2-3, with a possible D match to TRBD1 (6 bases). Per germline, CDR1 SGHRS and CDR2 YFSETQ. This CDR3 is built from 15 residues. The V gene lost 1 base and the J gene lost 3 bases, with 12 bases spanning the gap. CDR3 nucleotides: TGCGCCAGCAGCTTGTTAGCCAGGGGTACAGATACGCAGTATTTT. Residues: CASSLLARGTDTQYF.

The CDR3, as DNA: TGTGCCAGCTCACTTCGGGGGAACACTGAAGCTTTCTTT. This translates into CASSLRGNTEAFF. The genes are TRBV18 and TRBJ1-1; D is unresolved. V was trimmed by 4 bases and J by 1 base, leaving 7 bases between them. From germline, CDR1 is KGHSH and CDR2 LQKENI. The CDR3 runs to 13 residues. Full variable domain (remainder filled in from reference TRBV18 and TRBJ1-1): NAGVMQNPRHLVRRRGQEARLRCSPMKGHSHVYWYRQLPEEGLKFMVYLQKENIIDESGMPKERFSAEFPKEGPSILRIQQVVRGDSAAYFCASSLRGNTEAFFGQGTRLTVV.

The rearrangement uses TRBV7-3 and TRBJ2-1; 8 bases align to TRBD1. The germline CDR1 and CDR2 sequences are SGHTA and FQGTGA. The V and J ends lost 0 bases and 11 bases, in that order; junction bases with no gene match: 3. CDR3 length: 13 residues. CDR3 loop: CASSLTAGGKQFF. The CDR3, as DNA: TGTGCCAGCAGCTTAACGGCAGGGGGCAAGCAGTTCTTC.

The rearrangement links TRBV6-2 or TRBV6-3 to TRBJ2-5, with TRBD2 identical over 13 bases. Germline values: CDR1 MNHEY, CDR2 SVGEGT. The CDR3 length is 18 residues. The V gene end was trimmed by 6 bases and the J gene end by 4 bases; junction bases not matched to a gene: 14. CDR3 residues: CASSKTGTSGRAAETQYF. The CDR3 coding sequence is TGTGCCAGCAGCAAAACGGGCACTAGCGGGAGGGCCGCAGAGACCCAGTACTTC.